The clone carrying this T cell receptor (beta chain) was found once. Per the original methods: Reference gene primer amplification yielded estimated nucleated cell counts. Libraries were prepared by immunoSEQ multiplex PCR; TCRdb keeps only in-frame clonotypes and omits some of them. For V, J and clone size, that table is used; D and trimming come from the DNA. The table shows tens of thousands of clones, with roughly 86% occurring only once. This entry is derived from a study of blood T cell repertoires in COVID-19. As for the study in general: Donors in the United States, Italy and Spain gave samples during acute or convalescent COVID-19.

The V gene lost 2 bases and the J gene lost 14 bases, with 19 bases spanning the gap. The germline V gene has CDR1 ENHRY and CDR2 SYGVKD. The CDR3 totals 15 residues. Sample: peripheral blood. This receptor was identified in a woman aged 55-70 years with acute or convalescent COVID-19. The chain has TRBV10-3 and TRBJ1-6; D ambiguous. The CDR3 loop is CAISEMGSQGSSLHF. In nucleotides, the CDR3 is TGTGCCATCAGTGAGATGGGCAGTCAAGGGAGTTCCCTCCACTTT.